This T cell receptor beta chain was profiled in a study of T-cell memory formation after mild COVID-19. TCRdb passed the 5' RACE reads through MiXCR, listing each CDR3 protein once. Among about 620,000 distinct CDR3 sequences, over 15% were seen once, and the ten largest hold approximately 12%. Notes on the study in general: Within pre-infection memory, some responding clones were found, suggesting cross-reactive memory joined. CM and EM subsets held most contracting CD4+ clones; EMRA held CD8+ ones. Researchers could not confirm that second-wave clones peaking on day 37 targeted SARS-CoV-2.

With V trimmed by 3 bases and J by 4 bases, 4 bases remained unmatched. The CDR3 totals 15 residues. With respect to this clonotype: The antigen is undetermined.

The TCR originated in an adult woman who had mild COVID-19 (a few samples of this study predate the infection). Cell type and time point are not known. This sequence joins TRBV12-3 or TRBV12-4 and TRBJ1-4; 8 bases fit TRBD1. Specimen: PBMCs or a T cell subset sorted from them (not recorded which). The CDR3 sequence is CASSFDRGFNEKLFF. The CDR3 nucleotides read TGTGCCAGCAGTTTTGACAGGGGATTTAATGAAAAACTGTTTTTT.